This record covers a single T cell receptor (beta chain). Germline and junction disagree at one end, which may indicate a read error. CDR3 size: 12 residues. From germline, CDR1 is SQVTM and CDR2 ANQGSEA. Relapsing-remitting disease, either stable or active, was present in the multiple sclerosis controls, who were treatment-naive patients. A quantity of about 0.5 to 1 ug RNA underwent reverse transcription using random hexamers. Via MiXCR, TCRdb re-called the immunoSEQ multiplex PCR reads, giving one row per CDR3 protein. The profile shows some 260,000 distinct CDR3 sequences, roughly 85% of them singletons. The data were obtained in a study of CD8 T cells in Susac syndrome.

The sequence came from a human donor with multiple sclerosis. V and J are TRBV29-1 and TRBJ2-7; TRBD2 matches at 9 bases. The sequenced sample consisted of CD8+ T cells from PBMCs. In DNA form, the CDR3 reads TGCAGCGTTTCTAGCGGGGACTACGGGCAGTACTTC. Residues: CSVSSGDYGQYF.